This T cell receptor (beta chain) was sequenced in a study of cytomegalovirus exposure and HLA in healthy donors. Use of 60 Vbeta and 13 Jbeta primers characterized the PCR. Only in-frame clones appear in the TCRdb table, and some are missing; sequencing was by immunoSEQ multiplex PCR. The sample yields roughly 130,000 clones, roughly 72% seen once. Looked up from germline, CDR1 is MNHEY and CDR2 is SMNVEV (reference sequence). V was pared by 3 bases and J by 5 bases, with 7 bases of the junction left unmatched. The CDR3 runs to 15 residues. The chain combines TRBV27 with TRBJ2-7; TRBD2 aligns across 10 bases. This sequence was found in a man aged 35 to 55 in good health and CMV-seronegative. The source material was PBMCs. Written as DNA, the CDR3 is TGTGCCAGCAGTTTGGGCAGCGGGAGGGCCAACGAGCAGTACTTC. This sequence encodes CASSLGSGRANEQYF.